This TCR beta chain is drawn from a study of T cell responses to AZD1222 COVID-19 vaccine. Measured with immunoSEQ multiplex PCR; TCRdb has only the in-frame clones, and not every one. The data contain some 140,000 clones, roughly nine tenths of them singletons. Comment on this clone: Its antigen is unknown.

The CDR3 spans 14 residues. CDR1 WNHNN and CDR2 SYGVQD come from the germline V gene (reference sequence). Trimming pared 0 bases from V and 3 bases from J, leaving 6 bases between. Overall study findings and caveats: Donors in the cohort were predominantly white British and more often female, and clonal diversity was possibly underestimated.

The sequenced sample was peripheral blood, obtained 28 days after the second AZD1222 dose. This sequence was found in an adult who received the AZD1222 COVID-19 vaccine. This chain links TRBV10-1 with TRBJ2-1; unclear D gene. CDR3 nucleotide sequence: TGCGCCAGCAGTGAGTCTCCGAGCTACAATGAGCAGTTCTTC. Its translation: CASSESPSYNEQFF.